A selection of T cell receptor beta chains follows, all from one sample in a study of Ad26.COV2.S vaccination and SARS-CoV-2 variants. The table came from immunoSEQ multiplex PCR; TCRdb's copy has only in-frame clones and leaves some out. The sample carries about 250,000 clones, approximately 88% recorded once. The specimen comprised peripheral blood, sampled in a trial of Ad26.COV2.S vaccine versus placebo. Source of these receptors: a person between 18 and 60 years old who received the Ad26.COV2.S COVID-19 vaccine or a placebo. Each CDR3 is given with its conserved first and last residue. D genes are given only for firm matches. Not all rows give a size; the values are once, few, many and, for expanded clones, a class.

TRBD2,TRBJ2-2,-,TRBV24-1,TGTGCCACCAGTAGGGAGGGTGGAACCGGGGAGCTGTTTTTT,CATSREGGTGELFF
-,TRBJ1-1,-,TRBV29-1,TGCAGCGTTGAAAACCCAGGGAGCACTGAAGCTTTCTTT,CSVENPGSTEAFF
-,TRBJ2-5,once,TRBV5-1,TGCGCCAGCAGCGCGAACTCCCAGCCGGAGACCCAGTACTTC,CASSANSQPETQYF
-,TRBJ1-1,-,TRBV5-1,TGCGCCAGCAGCTTGGAGACCCACAGGGTGGCTGAAGCTTTCTTT,CASSLETHRVAEAFF
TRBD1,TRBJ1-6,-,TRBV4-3,TGCGCCAGCAGCCAAGATTCGACAGGGGGCCTCAGCTCCTATAATTCACCCCTCCACTTT,CASSQDSTGGLSSYNSPLHF
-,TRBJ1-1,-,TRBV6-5,TGTGCCAGCAGTTACAGGGCGGCCACTGAAGCTTTCTTT,CASSYRAATEAFF
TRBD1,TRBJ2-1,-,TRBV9,TGTGCGACCGGGCAGGGGGACAATGAGCAGTTCTTC,CATGQGDNEQFF
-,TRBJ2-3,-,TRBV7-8,TGTGCCAGCAGGTCCGGATATATGGGCCCAGATACGCAGTATTTT,CASRSGYMGPDTQYF
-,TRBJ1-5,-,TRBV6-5,TGTGCCAGCAGTCCGACAGGATTACTTGCTCAGCCCCAGCATTTT,CASSPTGLLAQPQHF
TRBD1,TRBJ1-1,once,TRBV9,TGTGCCAGCAGCGTACAAGGGGGCGACACTGAAGCTTTCTTT,CASSVQGGDTEAFF
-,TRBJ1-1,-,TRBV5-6,TGTGCCAGCAGCTTGGGGAAAGGGGGTTACACTGAAGCTTTCTTT,CASSLGKGGYTEAFF
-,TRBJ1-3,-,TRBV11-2,TGTGCCAGCAGCTTAGACGGGACTCGAAACACCATATATTTT,CASSLDGTRNTIYF
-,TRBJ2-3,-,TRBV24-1,TGTGCCACCCAGACGTCAGCAGTAAGCTTCACAGATACGCAGTATTTT,CATQTSAVSFTDTQYF
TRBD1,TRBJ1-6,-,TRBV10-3,TGTGCCATCAGTCGACAGGGGGTCGATAATTCACCCCTCCACTTT,CAISRQGVDNSPLHF
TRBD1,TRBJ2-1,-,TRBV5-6,TGTGCCAGCAGCACTCCGGGACAGGGAAAGATTGAGCAGTTCTTC,CASSTPGQGKIEQFF
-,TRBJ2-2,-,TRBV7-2,TGTGCCAGCAGCTCCGAAGGCGGGGAGCTGTTTTTT,CASSSEGGELFF
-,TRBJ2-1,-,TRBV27,TGTGCCAGCAGCCGGTTGAGCTCCTACAATGAGCAGTTCTTC,CASSRLSSYNEQFF
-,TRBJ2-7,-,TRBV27,TGTGCCAGCAGTTCCGGCGCAGGGGCTTACGAGCAGTACTTC,CASSSGAGAYEQYF
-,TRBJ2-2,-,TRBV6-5,TGTGCCAGCAGTACGGACTACTACACCGGGGAGCTGTTTTTT,CASSTDYYTGELFF
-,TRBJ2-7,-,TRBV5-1,TGCGCCAGCAGCCTATTCGCCGGCGATTCCTACGAGCAGTACTTC,CASSLFAGDSYEQYF
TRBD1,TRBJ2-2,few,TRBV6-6,TGTGCCAGCAGTCGCCCGACAGGGGTCCCATTCACCGGGGAGCTGTTTTTT,CASSRPTGVPFTGELFF
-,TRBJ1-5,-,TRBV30,TGTGCCTGGAGTGGACAATATAATCAGCCCCAGCATTTT,CAWSGQYNQPQHF
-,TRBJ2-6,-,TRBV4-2,TGTGCCAGCAGCCAAGACACCAACTCTGGGGCCAACGTCCTGACTTTC,CASSQDTNSGANVLTF
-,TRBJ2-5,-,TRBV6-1,TGTGCCAGCAGTGAAACCGGGCCAGGGGCGCGCGAGACCCAGTACTTC,CASSETGPGARETQYF
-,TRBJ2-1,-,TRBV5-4,TGTGCCAGCAGCTTTAAGGGGAGAACCTCCTACAATGAGCAGTTCTTC,CASSFKGRTSYNEQFF
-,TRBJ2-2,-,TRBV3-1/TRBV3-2,TGTGCCAGCAGCCCCCGGGGTTGCGGGGAGCTGTTTTTT,CASSPRGCGELFF
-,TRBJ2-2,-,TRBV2,TGTGCCAGCATCCCGGGGTCAGGAAACACCGGGGAGCTGTTTTTT,CASIPGSGNTGELFF
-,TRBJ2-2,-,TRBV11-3,TGTGCCAGCAGGAAGGGCGGGACGAACACCGGGGAGCTGTTTTTT,CASRKGGTNTGELFF
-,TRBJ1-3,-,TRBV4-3,TGCGCCAGCAGCCAAGACTATCGGGACGCCACTGGAAACACCATATATTTT,CASSQDYRDATGNTIYF
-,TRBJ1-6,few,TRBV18,TGTGCCAGCTCAAACCAAGGAGAGGGGAATTCACCCCTCCACTTT,CASSNQGEGNSPLHF
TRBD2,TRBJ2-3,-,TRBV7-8,TGTGCCAGCAGCGCAAGCGGGACCCACACAGATACGCAGTATTTT,CASSASGTHTDTQYF
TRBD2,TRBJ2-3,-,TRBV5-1,TGCGCCAGCAGGGCCCGGCGGGGGGGCACAGATACGCAGTATTTT,CASRARRGGTDTQYF
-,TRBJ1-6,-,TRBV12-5,TGTGCTAGTGGTTTGGGACGGACCAATTCACCCCTCCACTTT,CASGLGRTNSPLHF
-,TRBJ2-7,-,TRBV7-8,TGTGCCAGCAGCTTATGGGCAGCGTCCTACGAGCAGTACTTC,CASSLWAASYEQYF
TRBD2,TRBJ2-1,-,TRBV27,TGTGCCAGCAGTCCAAGAGGGGTAGCACGGCTAGCGGGGGGCCACAATGAGCAGTTCTTC,CASSPRGVARLAGGHNEQFF
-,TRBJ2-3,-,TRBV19,TGTGCCAGTAGTAAGGACATTTCCGATCTCACAGATACGCAGTATTTT,CASSKDISDLTDTQYF
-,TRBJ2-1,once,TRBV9,TGTGCCAGCAGCGTAGTGACCAGTAATGAGCAGTTCTTC,CASSVVTSNEQFF
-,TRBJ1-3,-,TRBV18,TGTGCCAGCTCACCACCGGGTCCAGGGGTTGGAAACACCATATATTTT,CASSPPGPGVGNTIYF
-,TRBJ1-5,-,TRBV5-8,TGTGCCAGCAGCTTGGGCACAGGCCTCGGCGGTCAGCCCCAGCATTTT,CASSLGTGLGGQPQHF
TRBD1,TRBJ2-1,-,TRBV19,TGTGCCAGTAGCCGACAGGGAAACTCCTACAATGAGCAGTTCTTC,CASSRQGNSYNEQFF
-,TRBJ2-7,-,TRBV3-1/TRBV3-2,TGTGCCAGCAGCCAAGATAAAAAGAGGCGGGTTTGCTCCTACGAGCAGTACTTC,CASSQDKKRRVCSYEQYF
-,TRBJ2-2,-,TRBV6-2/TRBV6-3,TGTGCCAGCAGTTACTTGGGGGGGCGAGTCACCGGGGAGCTGTTTTTT,CASSYLGGRVTGELFF
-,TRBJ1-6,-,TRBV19,TGTGCCAGTAGTACCACAGGGAGTTCACCCCTCCACTTT,CASSTTGSSPLHF
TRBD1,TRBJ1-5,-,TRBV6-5,TGTGCCAGCAGTAACCGGGACAGAGTACAGCCCCAGCATTTT,CASSNRDRVQPQHF
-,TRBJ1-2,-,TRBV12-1,TGTGCCAGCAGCCTACCTCGGACAGGGGGCGGTCTGCCGGGCTACACCTTC,CASSLPRTGGGLPGYTF
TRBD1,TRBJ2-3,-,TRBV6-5,TGTGCCACCCTGACAGGGGGCACAGATACGCAGTATTTT,CATLTGGTDTQYF
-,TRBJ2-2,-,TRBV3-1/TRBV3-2,TGTGCCAGCAGCCAAGATAGGATAACCGGGGAGCTGTTTTTT,CASSQDRITGELFF
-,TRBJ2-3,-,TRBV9,TGTGCCAGCAGCGTAGGTGCTGGGACTTGGACAGATACGCAGTATTTT,CASSVGAGTWTDTQYF
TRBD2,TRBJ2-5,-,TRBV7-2,TGTGCCAGCAGCTCATATAGCGGGACACAAGAGACCCAGTACTTC,CASSSYSGTQETQYF
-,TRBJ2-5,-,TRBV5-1,TGCGCCAGCAGCTTGGGTCGTCAGGTCGGTGAGACCCAGTACTTC,CASSLGRQVGETQYF
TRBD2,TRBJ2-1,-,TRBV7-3,TGTGCCAGCAGCCCCACTAGCGGGGGCTACAATGAGCAGTTCTTC,CASSPTSGGYNEQFF
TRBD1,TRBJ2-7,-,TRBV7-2,TGTGCCAGCAGCCCGGGGGACAGGGCATCGGGGCAGTACTTC,CASSPGDRASGQYF
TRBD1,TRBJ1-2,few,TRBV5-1,TGCGCCAGCAGCTGGGCGACAGGGGTGAACTATGGCTACACCTTC,CASSWATGVNYGYTF
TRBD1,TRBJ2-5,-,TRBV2,TGTGCCAGCAAGGGTAGTACAGGGGGACGAGAGACCCAGTACTTC,CASKGSTGGRETQYF
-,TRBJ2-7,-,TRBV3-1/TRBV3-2,TGTGCCAGCAGCCAGAACAGGGCCGAGCAGTACTTC,CASSQNRAEQYF
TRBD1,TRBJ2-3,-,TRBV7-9,TGTGCCAGCAGCTTAGGGGACAGACGCACAGATACGCAGTATTTT,CASSLGDRRTDTQYF
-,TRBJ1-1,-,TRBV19,TGTGCCAGTAGTATCCGGGGGAATAAAGCTTTCTTT,CASSIRGNKAFF